This TCR beta chain appears in the sequencing data of a study of blood T cell repertoires in COVID-19. The overall study: The cDNA or gDNA used as material had been derived from T cells, B-cell-depleted T cells, or PBMCs.

Per the study methods: Amplification from reference gene primers served as the basis for estimated nucleated cell counts. Clones were sequenced by immunoSEQ multiplex PCR, and TCRdb holds only the in-frame ones, with some missing. The V and J calls and clone size are taken from that table; D and trimming were inferred from the DNA. The data hold about 160,000 clones, with roughly 88% observed a single time. Individuals drawn from approximately 22 US areas were about 18 to 89 years old. The origin of this receptor is a woman aged 45-65 years who had recovered from COVID-19. Sequencing used PBMCs or T cells enriched from blood (not recorded which).

In DNA form, the CDR3 reads TGTGCCACCAGTGATGCTGACTTGGGCACAGATACGCAGTATTTT. Translation gives CATSDADLGTDTQYF. This chain uses TRBV24-1 with TRBJ2-3; no clear D. CDR1 KGHDR and CDR2 SFDVKD come from the germline V gene. The CDR3 length is 15 residues. Trimming took 3 bases from V and 1 from J, leaving 10 bases between them.